This T cell receptor (beta chain) was identified in a study of blood T cell repertoires in COVID-19. The CDR3 totals 18 residues. V gave up 0 bases and J gave up 1 base; unmatched junction bases: 9. Germline V gene lookup returns CDR1 SGHRS and CDR2 YFSETQ. Allocation to cohorts depended on clinical history reported by the participants. Data came from immunoSEQ multiplex PCR; TCRdb stores just in-frame clones and leaves some out. Here the sample spans 200,000 or so clones, roughly 88% being singletons. The receptor was isolated from a woman between 40 and 55 years old with acute COVID-19. This chain links TRBV5-1 with TRBJ2-2; 7 bases line up with TRBD2. The sequencing input was PBMCs or T cells enriched from blood (not recorded which). The DNA for the CDR3 is TGCGCCAGCAGCTTGGCCCCAGCGGGGAAACAGAACACCGGGGAGCTGTTTTTT. The encoded protein is CASSLAPAGKQNTGELFF.